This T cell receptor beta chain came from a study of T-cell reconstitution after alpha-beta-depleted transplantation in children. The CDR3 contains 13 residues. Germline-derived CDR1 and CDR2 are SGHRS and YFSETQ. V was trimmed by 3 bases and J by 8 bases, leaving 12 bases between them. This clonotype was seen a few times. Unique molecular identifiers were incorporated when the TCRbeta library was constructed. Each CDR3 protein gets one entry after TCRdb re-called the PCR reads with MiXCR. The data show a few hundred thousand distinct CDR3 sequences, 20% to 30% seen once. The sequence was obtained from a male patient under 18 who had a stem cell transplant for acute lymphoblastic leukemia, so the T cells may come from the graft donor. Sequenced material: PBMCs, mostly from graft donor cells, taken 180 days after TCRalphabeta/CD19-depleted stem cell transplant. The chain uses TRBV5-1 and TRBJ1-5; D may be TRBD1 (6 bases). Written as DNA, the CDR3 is TGCGCCAGCAGCTGGAGGGGGATGGAGCCCCAGCATTTT. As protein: CASSWRGMEPQHF. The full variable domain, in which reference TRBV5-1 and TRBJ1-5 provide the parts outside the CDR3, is KAGVTQTPRYLIKTRGQQVTLSCSPISGHRSVSWYQQTPGQGLQFLFEYFSETQRNKGNFPGRFSGRQFSNSRSEMNVSTLELGDSALYLCASSWRGMEPQHFGDGTRLSIL.